This T cell receptor beta chain was obtained from a study of breast tumors, draining lymph nodes, adjacent tissues. A word on this clonotype: Its antigen is currently unknown. The junction departs from germline at one end; a sequencing error may be responsible.

Samples came from axillary lymph nodes draining the breast cancer. Study results and limitations: Luminal-like breast cancer showed significantly greater tumor-nontumor repertoire similarity than basal-like breast cancer did. The data were judged consistent with most tumor T cells coming from lymph node and expanding in tumor. Tumors had less TCR diversity than lymph nodes, more than nontumor tissue.

TCRdb re-called the multiplex PCR reads through MiXCR, storing one row per CDR3 protein. The table shows 170,000 or so distinct CDR3 sequences, with about 33% occurring only once. This clonotype was sampled from a female donor with breast cancer. Some clones in this sample may be carry-over from other donors' samples. The sequenced sample was axillary lymph node tissue.

CDR3 sequence (DNA): TGCAGTGTCAGGACTGGGACAGGGGGGAATCGGCCCCAGCATTTT. It is translated as CSVRTGTGGNRPQHF. V is TRBV20-1 and J is TRBJ1-5, with 11 bases that match TRBD1. The CDR3 sequence is 15 residues long. Germline loops: CDR1 DFQATT, CDR2 SNEGSKA (reference sequence).